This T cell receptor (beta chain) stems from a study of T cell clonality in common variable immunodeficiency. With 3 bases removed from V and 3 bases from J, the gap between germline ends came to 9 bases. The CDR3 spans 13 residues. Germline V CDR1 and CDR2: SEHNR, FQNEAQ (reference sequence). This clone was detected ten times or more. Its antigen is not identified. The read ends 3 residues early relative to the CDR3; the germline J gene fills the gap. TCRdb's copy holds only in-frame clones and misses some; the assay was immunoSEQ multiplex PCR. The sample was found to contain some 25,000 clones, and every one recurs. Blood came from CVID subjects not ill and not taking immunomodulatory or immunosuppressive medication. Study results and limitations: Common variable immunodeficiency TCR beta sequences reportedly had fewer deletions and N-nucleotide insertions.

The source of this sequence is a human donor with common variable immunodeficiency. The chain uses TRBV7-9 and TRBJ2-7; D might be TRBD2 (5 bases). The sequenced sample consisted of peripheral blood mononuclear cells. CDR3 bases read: TGTGCCAGCAGCTTTTCCGAGGGCTACGAG. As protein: CASSFSEGYE. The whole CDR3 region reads CASSFSEGYEQYF.